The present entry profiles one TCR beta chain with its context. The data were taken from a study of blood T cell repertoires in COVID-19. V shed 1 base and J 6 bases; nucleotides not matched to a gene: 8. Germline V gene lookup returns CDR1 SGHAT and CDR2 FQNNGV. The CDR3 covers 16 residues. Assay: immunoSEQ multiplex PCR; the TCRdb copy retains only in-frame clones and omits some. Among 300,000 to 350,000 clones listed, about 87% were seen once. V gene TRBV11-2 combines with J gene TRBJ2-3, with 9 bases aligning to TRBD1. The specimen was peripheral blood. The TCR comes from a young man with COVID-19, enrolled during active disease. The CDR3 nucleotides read TGTGCCAGCAGCTTAGGTTGGGACAGGGTTTCTGATACGCAGTATTTT. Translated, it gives CASSLGWDRVSDTQYF.